Below, 28 T cell receptor beta chains from the same sample are listed, as sequenced in a study of cytomegalovirus exposure and HLA in healthy donors. The PCR employed 60 Vbeta primers together with 13 Jbeta primers. Some clones are missing from TCRdb's copy, which holds only in-frame ones; the method was immunoSEQ multiplex PCR. Across 200,000 or so clones, the top ten clones capture 0.7% to 0.8% of the sample. The specimen sequenced was PBMCs. These receptors came from a boy between 5 and 17 years old in good health and CMV-seronegative.

This chain links TRBV6-5 with TRBJ2-1; TRBD1 might be the D (6 bases). CDR3 length: 13 residues. CDR1 is MNHEY and CDR2 is SVGAGI in the germline V gene. The V end was cut by 0 bases, the J end by 13 bases, with 13 bases between. The CDR3 DNA reads TGTGCCAGCAGTTACTCGAATAGGGGGAAACAGTTCTTC. This sequence encodes CASSYSNRGKQFF.

The CDR3 coding sequence is TGTGCCAGCAGTATGGGGGGATCTTCATACGAGCAGTACTTC. It codes for CASSMGGSSYEQYF. V is TRBV6-6 and J is TRBJ2-7; tentative D call: TRBD2 (6 bases). V lost 5 bases to trimming and J lost 4 bases, with 15 bases between them. This CDR3 is built from 14 residues. Germline V CDR1 and CDR2: MNHNY, SVGAGI (reference sequence).

This chain connects TRBV6-5 to TRBJ2-3; 8 positions agree with TRBD2. J gave up 2 bases and V 4 bases, and 2 bases lay outside the gene matches. This CDR3 has 14 residues. Germline assignment: CDR1 MNHEY and CDR2 SVGAGI. In DNA, the CDR3 is TGTGCCAGCAGTTCACTAGCGGACACAGATACGCAGTATTTT. Protein product: CASSSLADTDTQYF.

This chain joins TRBV7-9 and TRBJ1-1; the D is unclear. The CDR3 covers 14 residues. Germline V gives CDR1 SEHNR, CDR2 FQNEAQ (reference sequence). The V and J ends lost 5 bases and 1 base respectively, with 11 bases between them. As DNA, the CDR3 is TGTGCCAGCAGCCATACCCCCGGGAACACTGAAGCTTTCTTT. Translated, it gives CASSHTPGNTEAFF.

The chain carries TRBV11-2 and TRBJ2-1; 10 bases align to TRBD1. CDR1 is SGHAT and CDR2 is FQNNGV in the germline V gene. Trimming removed 5 bases from V and 3 bases from J; junction bases left unmatched: 4. The CDR3 covers 15 residues. The CDR3 reads CASSEGTGDYNEQFF. Here the CDR3 DNA reads TGTGCCAGCAGCGAAGGGACAGGGGACTACAATGAGCAGTTCTTC.

The rearrangement links TRBV6-1 to TRBJ1-5; no definite D call. From germline, CDR1 is MNHNS and CDR2 SASEGT. This CDR3 region has 12 residues. The germline V and J ends were trimmed by 4 bases and 9 bases, with 10 bases remaining between them. The CDR3 sequence: CASSVFEPPQHF. CDR3 nucleotides: TGTGCCAGCAGTGTGTTTGAGCCGCCCCAGCATTTT.

The chain has TRBV14 and TRBJ2-7; D uncertain. Germline CDR1 is SGHDN and CDR2 is FVKESK. Between the trimmed V and J ends, which lost 0 bases and 3 bases, there was a span of 6 bases. The CDR3 spans 13 residues. The CDR3 nucleotides read TGTGCCAGCAGCCAAGATATCGTCTACGAGCAGTACTTC. This sequence encodes CASSQDIVYEQYF.

This chain connects TRBV5-1 to TRBJ2-7; TRBD1 might be the D (6 bases). CDR1 SGHRS and CDR2 YFSETQ come from the germline V gene. V was pared by 0 bases and J by 0 bases, with 7 bases between. This CDR3 is 14 amino acids long. This chain's CDR3 is CASSLGGPSYEQYF. The CDR3 nucleotides are TGCGCCAGCAGCTTGGGGGGGCCCTCCTACGAGCAGTACTTC.

The genes are TRBV30 and TRBJ1-2; 12 bases line up with TRBD1. CDR3 size: 16 residues. Germline lookup yields CDR1 GTSNPN and CDR2 SVGIG (reference sequence). Trimming took 5 bases from V and 4 from J; bases not matched to a gene: 11. The CDR3 here is CAWYRDRGLNSYGYTF. DNA of the CDR3: TGTGCCTGGTACAGGGACAGGGGGCTTAATAGCTATGGCTACACCTTC.

The gene calls are TRBV9 and TRBJ1-1, with 9 bases that match TRBD1. The CDR3 sequence is 16 residues long. The germline V gene encodes CDR1 SGDLS and CDR2 YYNGEE. The V and J ends lost 4 bases and 3 bases, in that order; junction bases with no gene match: 10. Written as DNA, the CDR3 is TGTGCCAGCAGCTTCAACCCCGGGACAGGGTACACTGAAGCTTTCTTT. This sequence encodes CASSFNPGTGYTEAFF.

The chain carries TRBV6-5 and TRBJ2-5; tentative D call: TRBD2 (5 bases). From germline, CDR1 is MNHEY and CDR2 SVGAGI. Deletions cut 7 bases from V and 5 bases from J, with 14 bases between. CDR3 length: 13 amino acids. Here the CDR3 DNA reads TGTGCCAGCACCAACGGGATTGGCGAGACCCAGTACTTC. Translation gives CASTNGIGETQYF.

The CDR3 DNA is TGTGCCAGCAGCTTGGCTAGTATCGGGGGGGATACGCAGTATTTT. Translating it yields CASSLASIGGDTQYF. This sequence joins TRBV5-4 and TRBJ2-3, with TRBD2 matching over 7 bases. The CDR3 consists of 15 residues. J was trimmed by 6 bases and V by 0 bases; bases with no gene match: 7. The germline V gene has CDR1 SGHNT and CDR2 YYREEE (reference sequence). Complete variable domain (other parts from reference TRBV5-4 and TRBJ2-3): ETGVTQSPTHLIKTRGQQVTLRCSSQSGHNTVSWYQQALGQGPQFIFQYYREEENGRGNFPPRFSGLQFPNYSSELNVNALELDDSALYLCASSLASIGGDTQYFGPGTRLTVL.

The rearrangement links TRBV6-5 to TRBJ2-3; maybe TRBD2 (6 bases). The germline V gene encodes CDR1 MNHEY and CDR2 SVGAGI. Trimming pared 0 bases from V and 5 bases from J, leaving 9 bases between. The CDR3 sequence is 14 residues long. This CDR3 is CASSYSIGGDTQYF. CDR3 bases: TGTGCCAGCAGTTACTCGATCGGGGGAGATACGCAGTATTTT.

The chain employs TRBV19 and TRBJ2-3; possibly TRBD2 for D (6 bases). Germline V gene sequence: CDR1 LNHDA, CDR2 SQIVND (reference sequence). V lost 9 bases and J 5 bases, leaving 12 bases between the germline ends. This CDR3 comprises 12 residues. As DNA, the CDR3 is TGTGCCAGCACTTCAGCGGGAGATACGCAGTATTTT. Amino acid sequence: CASTSAGDTQYF.

The rearrangement uses TRBV5-4 and TRBJ1-2, with TRBD1 matching over 11 bases. The CDR3 spans 14 residues. The junction had 3 bases not matched to a gene; V was cut back by 2 bases and J by 6 bases. The germline V gene encodes CDR1 SGHNT and CDR2 YYREEE (reference sequence). The CDR3 coding sequence is TGTGCCAGCAGCTTTGGACAGGGGGCGGATGGCTACACCTTC. This translates into CASSFGQGADGYTF. The variable domain in full, completed from reference TRBV5-4 and TRBJ1-2, reads ETGVTQSPTHLIKTRGQQVTLRCSSQSGHNTVSWYQQALGQGPQFIFQYYREEENGRGNFPPRFSGLQFPNYSSELNVNALELDDSALYLCASSFGQGADGYTFGSGTRLTVV.

The chain links TRBV11-1 to TRBJ1-3; 7 bases agree with TRBD1. V dropped 2 bases and J dropped 0; count of bases not matched to a gene: 10. The CDR3 sequence is 18 residues long. Germline lookup yields CDR1 SGHAT and CDR2 FQDESV (reference sequence). Here the CDR3 DNA reads TGTGCCAGCAGCTTATTCGGGACAGCAGCTTTCTCTGGAAACACCATATATTTT. Protein: CASSLFGTAAFSGNTIYF.

The CDR3 DNA sequence: TGCAGCGTTGGCCCGGGAGGTCACACCTACGAGCAGTACTTC. This sequence encodes CSVGPGGHTYEQYF. J is TRBJ2-7 and V is TRBV29-1, with TRBD2 matching 7 bases. V was clipped by 4 bases and J by 2 bases; unmatched bases: 8. The CDR3 has 14 amino acids. Germline CDR1 reads SQVTM; CDR2 reads ANQGSEA.

The chain combines TRBV4-1 with TRBJ2-5; the match to TRBD2 covers 8 bases. The trim removed 3 bases at V and 7 bases at J, leaving 10 bases unmatched. Germline-derived CDR1 and CDR2 are MGHRA and YSYEKL. The CDR3 sequence is 15 residues long. CDR3 DNA sequence: TGCGCCAGCAGCCAGGGTTTAGCGGGGTATGGGACCCAGTACTTC. Its protein is CASSQGLAGYGTQYF.

The gene calls are TRBV7-3 and TRBJ1-6, with a weak D call TRBD1 (6 bases). V lost 5 bases and J lost 6, with 11 bases in between. Germline V lookup: CDR1 SGHTA, CDR2 FQGTGA. CDR3 length: 14 amino acids. The chain's CDR3 is CASSRGQINSPLHF. The CDR3 nucleotides read TGTGCCAGCAGCCGGGGACAAATTAATTCACCCCTCCACTTT.

This sequence joins TRBV5-5 and TRBJ1-5; 7 bases are shared with TRBD1. Germline loops: CDR1 SGHKS, CDR2 YYEKEE (reference sequence). This CDR3 is 15 amino acids long. Germline trimming cut 8 bases from V and 6 bases from J; bases unmatched to any gene: 14. CDR3 DNA: TGTGCCAGGGGGGGCGGACAGGTTAATGGTCAGCCCCAGCATTTT. It specifies CARGGGQVNGQPQHF. Based on the CDR3 plus reference TRBV5-5 and TRBJ1-5, the full variable domain is DAGVTQSPTHLIKTRGQQVTLRCSPISGHKSVSWYQQVLGQGPQFIFQYYEKEERGRGNFPDRFSARQFPNYSSELNVNALLLGDSALYLCARGGGQVNGQPQHFGDGTRLSIL.

V usage is TRBV7-3 and J usage is TRBJ2-1; D not resolved. The germline V gene has CDR1 SGHTA and CDR2 FQGTGA. The ends were cut back, 5 bases at V and 7 bases at J, with 9 bases in the middle. CDR3 length equals 12 residues. CDR3 protein: CASSADRNEQFF. The CDR3 DNA is TGTGCCAGCAGCGCTGATAGAAATGAGCAGTTCTTC.

The chain employs TRBV6-5 and TRBJ1-1; D is possibly TRBD1 (5 bases). CDR3 size: 14 residues. V was pared by 2 bases and J by 3 bases, with 10 bases between. Germline-derived CDR1 and CDR2 are MNHEY and SVGAGI. CDR3 loop: CASSYGGGDTEAFF. CDR3 coding DNA: TGTGCCAGCAGTTACGGGGGAGGGGACACTGAAGCTTTCTTT.

The chain has TRBV19 and TRBJ1-6; D gene uncertain. CDR1 is LNHDA, CDR2 SQIVND, per germline (reference sequence). The CDR3 is 16 amino acids. Trimming cost V 2 bases and J 0 bases, with 8 bases left between them. In DNA form, the CDR3 reads TGTGCCAGTAGTATAAGGGAGAGCTCCTATAATTCACCCCTCCACTTT. This encodes CASSIRESSYNSPLHF.

This chain connects TRBV7-6 to TRBJ1-5; TRBD1 matches at 8 bases. Germline-derived CDR1 and CDR2 are SGHVS and FNYEAQ. V was pared by 5 bases and J by 5 bases, with 23 bases of the junction left unmatched. CDR3 size: 20 residues. DNA for the CDR3: TGTGCCAGCAGCAAAATACAGGGGGAGAAACGGGCGGGCAGCGATCAGCCCCAGCATTTT. It encodes CASSKIQGEKRAGSDQPQHF.

As to this clone: This CDR3 is also generated by other DNA sequences in the sample. The chain uses TRBV25-1 and TRBJ2-3, with D possibly matching TRBD2 (6 bases). V was clipped by 4 bases and J by 5 bases, with 16 bases between them. Germline CDR1 MGHDK, CDR2 SYGVNS. The CDR3 extends over 15 amino acids. The CDR3 DNA reads as TGTGCCAGCAGTGTTTCGGGGGATGGAGGAGATACGCAGTATTTT. Its protein product is CASSVSGDGGDTQYF.

The gene calls are TRBV4-3 and TRBJ1-2; D call uncertain. V was trimmed by 0 bases and J by 2 bases, leaving 10 bases between them. The germline V gene has CDR1 LGHNA and CDR2 YSLEER. The CDR3 contains 15 residues. This chain's CDR3 is CASSQDNPRNYGYTF. The CDR3 nucleotides are TGCGCCAGCAGCCAAGATAATCCACGGAACTATGGCTACACCTTC.

V is TRBV4-1 and J is TRBJ2-1, with TRBD2 matching over 10 bases. The trim removed 4 bases at V and 6 bases at J, leaving 12 bases unmatched. There are 17 residues in the CDR3. The germline CDR1 and CDR2 sequences are MGHRA and YSYEKL. In DNA form, the CDR3 reads TGCGCCAGCAGCCGTCTAGCGGGGGTGCTTCCTGGCAATGAGCAGTTCTTC. Translating it yields CASSRLAGVLPGNEQFF.

The CDR3 is CASSGPGEPYEKLFF. As DNA, the CDR3 is TGTGCCAGCAGCGGGCCGGGAGAGCCATATGAAAAACTGTTTTTT. The V call is TRBV5-4, the J call TRBJ1-4; D is ambiguous. Germline V gives CDR1 SGHNT, CDR2 YYREEE (reference sequence). This CDR3 contains 15 residues. Trimming stripped 4 bases from V and 6 bases from J, with 16 bases between.